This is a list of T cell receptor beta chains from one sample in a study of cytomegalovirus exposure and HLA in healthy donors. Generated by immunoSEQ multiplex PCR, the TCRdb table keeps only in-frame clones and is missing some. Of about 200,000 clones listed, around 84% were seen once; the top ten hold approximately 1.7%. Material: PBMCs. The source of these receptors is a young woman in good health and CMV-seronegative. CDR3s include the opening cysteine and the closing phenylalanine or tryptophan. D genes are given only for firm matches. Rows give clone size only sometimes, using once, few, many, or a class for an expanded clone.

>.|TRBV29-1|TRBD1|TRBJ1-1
TGCAGCTTCCAAACGACAGGGAGAACTGAAGCTTTCTTT
CSFQTTGRTEAFF
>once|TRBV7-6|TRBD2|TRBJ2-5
TGTGCCAGCAGCCCCTCGGGGGGAGAGACCCAGTACTTC
CASSPSGGETQYF
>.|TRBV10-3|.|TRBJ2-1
TGTGCCATCCGGGATGGACCCAACAATGAGCAGTTCTTC
CAIRDGPNNEQFF
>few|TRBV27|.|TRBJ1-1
TGTGCCAGCAGTTTATTTTCAGGGGCGAACACTGAAGCTTTCTTT
CASSLFSGANTEAFF
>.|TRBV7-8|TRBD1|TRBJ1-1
TGTGCCAGCAGCTCCCGGGACAGTCTCACTGAAGCTTTCTTT
CASSSRDSLTEAFF
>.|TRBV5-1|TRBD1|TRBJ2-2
TGCGCCAGCAGCTTGATAACAGGGGACACCGGGGAGCTGTTTTTT
CASSLITGDTGELFF
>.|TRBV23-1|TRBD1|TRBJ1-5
TGCGCCAGCAGTCAATCGGGACGGACAGGACAGCCCCAGCATTTT
CASSQSGRTGQPQHF
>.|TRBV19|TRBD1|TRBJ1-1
TGTGCCAGTAGTATTGGGACAGGGCGTCCCCCGGCTGAAGCTTTCTTT
CASSIGTGRPPAEAFF
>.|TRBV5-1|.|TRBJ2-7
TGCGCCAGCCGCCCCGTAGCTTCCCACGAGCAGTACTTC
CASRPVASHEQYF
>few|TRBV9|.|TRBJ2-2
TGTGCCAGCAGCGTAGGTCACTACACCGGGGAGCTGTTTTTT
CASSVGHYTGELFF
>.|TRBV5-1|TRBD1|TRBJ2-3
TGCGCCAGCAGCTTGGGGACAGGGTCCGATACGCAGTATTTT
CASSLGTGSDTQYF
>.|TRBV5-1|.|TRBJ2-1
TGCGCCAGCATCCCCGGGCTAGCGTGGACTGAGCAGTTCTTC
CASIPGLAWTEQFF
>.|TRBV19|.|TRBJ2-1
TGTGCCACCCAACGCGGGACTCGAGGGAACAATGAGCAGTTCTTC
CATQRGTRGNNEQFF
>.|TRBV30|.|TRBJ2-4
TGTGCCTGGAGTGTAGGGACGGGGGGCGCGTACTTC
CAWSVGTGGAYF
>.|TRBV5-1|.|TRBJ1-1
TGCGCCAGCAGCGCCACCTCGGGGAACACTGAAGCTTTCTTT
CASSATSGNTEAFF
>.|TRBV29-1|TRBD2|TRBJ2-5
TGCAGCACCCGACGAACTAGCGGGAGGCAAGAGACCCAGTACTTC
CSTRRTSGRQETQYF
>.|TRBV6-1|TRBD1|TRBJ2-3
TGTGCCAGCAGTGAACAGGGGGTGAGAACAGATACGCAGTATTTT
CASSEQGVRTDTQYF
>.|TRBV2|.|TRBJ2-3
TGTGCCAGCAGTGTACGGGGGATAGATACGCAGTATTTT
CASSVRGIDTQYF
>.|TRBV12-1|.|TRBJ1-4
TGTGCCAGCAGCCTGCCGGGCCGCTGGGACAGGGAGAGGAGAACTAATGAAAAACTGTTTTTT
CASSLPGRWDRERRTNEKLFF
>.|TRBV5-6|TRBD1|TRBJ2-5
TGTGCCACCAACCGGGACAGGCAAGAGACCCAGTACTTC
CATNRDRQETQYF
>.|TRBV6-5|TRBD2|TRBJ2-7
TGTGCCAGCAGGGGACTAGGGTCCTACGAGCAGTACTTC
CASRGLGSYEQYF
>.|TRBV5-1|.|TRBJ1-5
TGCGCCAGCAGCTTGCGGCTCTCCCCAGGGGCCGAAAAAGCAAGGAGCAATCAGCCCCAGCATTTT
CASSLRLSPGAEKARSNQPQHF
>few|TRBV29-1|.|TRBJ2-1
TGCAGCGTACTAGAGAGCTCCTACAATGAGCAGTTCTTC
CSVLESSYNEQFF
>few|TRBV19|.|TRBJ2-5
TGTGCCAGTAGTATAGATCTAAACGTCGGAGGCGGGGAGACCCAGTACTTC
CASSIDLNVGGGETQYF
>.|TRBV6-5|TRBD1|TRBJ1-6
TGTGCCAGCAGTTATGCGGCAGGGGGTAATTCACCCCTCCACTTT
CASSYAAGGNSPLHF
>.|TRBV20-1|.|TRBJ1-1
TGCAGTGGGGGGGAGACTGAAGCTTTCTTT
CSGGETEAFF
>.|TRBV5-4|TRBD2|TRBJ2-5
TGTGCCAGCAGCTCCGGGGGGGCGGAGACCCAGTACTTC
CASSSGGAETQYF
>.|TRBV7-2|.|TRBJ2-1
TGTGCCAGCAGCTCTATAGTGGCGGAGATCTACAATGAGCAGTTCTTC
CASSSIVAEIYNEQFF
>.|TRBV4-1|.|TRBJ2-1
TGCGCCACCGCGGGACAGCCGGGCGGTGAGCAGTTCTTC
CATAGQPGGEQFF
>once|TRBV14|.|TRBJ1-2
TGTGCCAGCAGCCAAGGGGCGTTTGGGTATGGCTACACCTTC
CASSQGAFGYGYTF
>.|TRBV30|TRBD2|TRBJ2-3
TGTGCCTGGAGTATATTAGCGGGGGGCACAGATACGCAGTATTTT
CAWSILAGGTDTQYF
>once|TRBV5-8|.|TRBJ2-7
TGTGCCAGCAGCTTGGGGGGGCGGCGCGGGGAGCAGTACTTC
CASSLGGRRGEQYF
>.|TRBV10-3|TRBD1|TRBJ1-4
TGTGCCATCAGTGATCAGGGGGTAAATGAAAAACTGTTTTTT
CAISDQGVNEKLFF
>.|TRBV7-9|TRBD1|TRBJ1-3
TGTGCCAGCAGCCACCCGAAGAGGGAGGCAGGGGGCGGAAACACCATATATTTT
CASSHPKREAGGGNTIYF
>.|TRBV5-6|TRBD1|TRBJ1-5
TGTGCCAGCAGCGTTACAGGGGGCCCCAATCAGCCCCAGCATTTT
CASSVTGGPNQPQHF
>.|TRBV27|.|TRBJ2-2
TGTGCCAGCAGCCCGGGCCAGGGCACCGGGGAGCTGTTTTTT
CASSPGQGTGELFF
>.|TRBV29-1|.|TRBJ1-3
TGCAGCGTTGAAAGTTGGGAGGGAAACACCATATATTTT
CSVESWEGNTIYF
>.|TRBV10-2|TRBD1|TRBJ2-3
TGCGCCAGCAGTCTCCGACAGGGTTTGGATACGCAGTATTTT
CASSLRQGLDTQYF
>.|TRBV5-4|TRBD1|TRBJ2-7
TGTGCCAGCAGCTTATTAGGTATTGAGGGGGCGGTCCACGAGCAGTACTTC
CASSLLGIEGAVHEQYF
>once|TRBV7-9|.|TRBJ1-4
TGCGCCAGCAGCTACGGCAGGGTGGCGACTAATGAAAAACTGTTTTTT
CASSYGRVATNEKLFF
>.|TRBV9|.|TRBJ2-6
TGTGCCAGCAGCGTAGCCCAACCTCTTAGGCAGGGTTTCTCTGGGGCCAACGTCCTGACTTTC
CASSVAQPLRQGFSGANVLTF
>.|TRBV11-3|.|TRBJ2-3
TGTGCCAGCAGCTTCGGGGGGCGCACAGATACGCAGTATTTT
CASSFGGRTDTQYF
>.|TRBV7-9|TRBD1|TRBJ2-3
TGTGCCAGCAGCTTAGCACAGGGGAAGACAGATACGCAGTATTTT
CASSLAQGKTDTQYF
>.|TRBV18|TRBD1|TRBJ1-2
TGTGCCAGCTCACTCACAGGGGGCGATGGCTACACCTTC
CASSLTGGDGYTF
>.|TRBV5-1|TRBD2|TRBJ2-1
TGCGCCAGCAGCTTGGGCAGCGGGGGGGTGTTTGAGCAGTTCTTC
CASSLGSGGVFEQFF
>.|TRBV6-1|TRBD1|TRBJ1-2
TGTGCCAGCAGTGGACAAACAGGGGCTGTTGTTTCTGGCTACACCTTC
CASSGQTGAVVSGYTF
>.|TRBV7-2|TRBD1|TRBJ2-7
TGTGCCAGCAGCACCGACAGGGGGCGCTACGAGCAGTACTTC
CASSTDRGRYEQYF
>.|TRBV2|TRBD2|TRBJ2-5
TGTGCCAGCAGTGAAATAACTAGCGGGGGGTCGGGGACCCAGTACTTC
CASSEITSGGSGTQYF
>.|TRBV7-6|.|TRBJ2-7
TGTGCCAGCAGCCCGCGATCGATCACCGAGCAGTACTTC
CASSPRSITEQYF
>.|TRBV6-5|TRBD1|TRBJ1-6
TGTGCCAGCAGCTTCAACAGGGGGCTTGGTTCACCCCTCCACTTT
CASSFNRGLGSPLHF
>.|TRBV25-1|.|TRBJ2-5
TGTGCCAGCAGTGAATATAACCCCAGACAGGCCCAGTACTTC
CASSEYNPRQAQYF
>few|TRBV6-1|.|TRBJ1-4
TGTGCCAGCAGGGCTTCCAATGAAAAACTGTTTTTT
CASRASNEKLFF
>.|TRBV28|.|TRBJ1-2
TGTGCCAGCAGCCCACCCGGCTATGGCTACACCTTC
CASSPPGYGYTF
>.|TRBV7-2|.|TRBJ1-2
TGTGCCAGCAGCCTGGGGGGTTCCGCTGCTAACTATGGCTACACCTTC
CASSLGGSAANYGYTF
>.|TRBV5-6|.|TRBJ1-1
TGTGCCAGCAGCTTGGCCTCACACCTTGAAGCTTTCTTT
CASSLASHLEAFF
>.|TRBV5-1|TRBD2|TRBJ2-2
TGCGCCAGCAGCTGGGGGACTAGCCAGGGATCCGGGGAGCTGTTTTTT
CASSWGTSQGSGELFF
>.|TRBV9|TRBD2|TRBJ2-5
TGTGCCAGCAGCGCGCTAGCGGGAGGGCCGATCCGGGAGACCCAGTACTTC
CASSALAGGPIRETQYF
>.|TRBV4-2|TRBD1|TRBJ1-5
TGTGCCAGCAGCCAAGATCAGGGGGCGAAGCCCCAGCATTTT
CASSQDQGAKPQHF
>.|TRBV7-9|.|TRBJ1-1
TGTGCCAGCAGCTTAAGGACAGCGAACACTGAAGCTTTCTTT
CASSLRTANTEAFF
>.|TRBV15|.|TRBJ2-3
TGTGCCACCAGCAGGGCGGGGAGCACAGATACGCAGTATTTT
CATSRAGSTDTQYF